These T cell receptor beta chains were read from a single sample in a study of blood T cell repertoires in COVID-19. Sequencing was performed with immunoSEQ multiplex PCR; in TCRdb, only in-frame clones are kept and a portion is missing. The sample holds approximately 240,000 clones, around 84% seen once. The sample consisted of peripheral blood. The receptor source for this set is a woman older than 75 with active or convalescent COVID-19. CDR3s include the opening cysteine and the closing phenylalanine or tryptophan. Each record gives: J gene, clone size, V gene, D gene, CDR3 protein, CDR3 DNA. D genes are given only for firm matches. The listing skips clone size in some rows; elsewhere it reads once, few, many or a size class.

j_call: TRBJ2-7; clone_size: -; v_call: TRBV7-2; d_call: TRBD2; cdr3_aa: CGPSGRALDEQYF; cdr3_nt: TGTGGGCCTAGCGGGAGGGCCCTGGACGAGCAGTACTTC
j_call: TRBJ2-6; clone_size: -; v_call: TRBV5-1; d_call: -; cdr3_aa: CASRYSLGASGANVLTF; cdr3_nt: TGCGCCAGCCGATACAGCCTGGGGGCCTCTGGGGCCAACGTCCTGACTTTC
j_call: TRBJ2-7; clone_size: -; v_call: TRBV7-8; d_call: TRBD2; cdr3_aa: CASSSLRTSGGYEQYF; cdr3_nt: TGTGCCAGCAGCTCGCTCAGGACTAGCGGGGGATACGAGCAGTACTTC
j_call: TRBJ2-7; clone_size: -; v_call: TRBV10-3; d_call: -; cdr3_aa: CAISGTSSSYEQYF; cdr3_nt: TGTGCCATCAGCGGGACTTCTAGCTCCTACGAGCAGTACTTC
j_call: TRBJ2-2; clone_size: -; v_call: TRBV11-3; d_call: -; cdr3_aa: CASSFNPGELFF; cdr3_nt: TGTGCCAGCAGCTTCAATCCCGGGGAGCTGTTTTTT
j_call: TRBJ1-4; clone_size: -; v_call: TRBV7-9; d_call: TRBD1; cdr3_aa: CASSRDRSNEKLFF; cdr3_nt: TGTGCCAGCAGCCGGGACAGGAGCAATGAAAAACTGTTTTTT
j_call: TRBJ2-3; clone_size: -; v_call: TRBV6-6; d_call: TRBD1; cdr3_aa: CASSKGQGVWADTQYF; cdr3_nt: TGTGCCAGCAGTAAAGGACAGGGGGTGTGGGCAGATACGCAGTATTTT
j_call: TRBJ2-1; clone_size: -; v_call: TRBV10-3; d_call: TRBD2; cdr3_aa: CAISGSGGAEQFF; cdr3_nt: TGTGCCATCAGTGGTAGCGGGGGGGCTGAGCAGTTCTTC
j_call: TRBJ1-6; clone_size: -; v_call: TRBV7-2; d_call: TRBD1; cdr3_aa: CASSTTGGAGSPLHF; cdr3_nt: TGTGCCAGCAGCACCACAGGGGGGGCAGGGTCACCCCTCCACTTT
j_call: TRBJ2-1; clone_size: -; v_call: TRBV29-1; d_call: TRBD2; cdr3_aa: CSVKKAGGFEGEQFF; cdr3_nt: TGCAGCGTTAAGAAGGCGGGAGGGTTCGAGGGTGAGCAGTTCTTC
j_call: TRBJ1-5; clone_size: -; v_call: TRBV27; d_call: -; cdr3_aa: CASSFQGGSNQPQHF; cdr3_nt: TGTGCCAGCAGTTTCCAGGGCGGAAGCAATCAGCCCCAGCATTTT
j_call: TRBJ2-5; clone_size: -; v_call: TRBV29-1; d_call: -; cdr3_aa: CSFRGTQETQYF; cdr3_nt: TGCAGCTTTCGCGGCACTCAAGAGACCCAGTACTTC
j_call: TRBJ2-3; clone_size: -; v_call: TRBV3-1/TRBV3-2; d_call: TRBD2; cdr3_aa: CASSPKISGLAGSTDTQYF; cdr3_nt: TGTGCCAGCAGCCCCAAGATTTCGGGGCTAGCGGGCAGCACAGATACGCAGTATTTT
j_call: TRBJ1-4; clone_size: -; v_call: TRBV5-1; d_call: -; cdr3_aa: CASSLRIATNEKLFF; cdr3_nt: TGCGCCAGCAGCCTGCGGATCGCAACTAATGAAAAACTGTTTTTT
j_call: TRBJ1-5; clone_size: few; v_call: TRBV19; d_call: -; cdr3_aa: CASRPRPSNQPQHF; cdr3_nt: TGTGCCTCAAGGCCCAGGCCGAGCAATCAGCCCCAGCATTTT
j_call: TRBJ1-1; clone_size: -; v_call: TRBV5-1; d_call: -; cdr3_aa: CASSLISGDTEAFF; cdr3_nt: TGCGCCAGCAGCTTAATATCAGGGGACACTGAAGCTTTCTTT
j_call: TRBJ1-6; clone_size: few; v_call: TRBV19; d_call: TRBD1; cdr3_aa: CASRHRGDSPLHF; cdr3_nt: TGTGCCAGTAGACACAGGGGGGATTCACCCCTCCACTTT
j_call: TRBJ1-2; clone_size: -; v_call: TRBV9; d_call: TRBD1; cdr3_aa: CASSAPGTDLYGYTF; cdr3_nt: TGTGCCAGCAGCGCGCCCGGGACAGACCTCTATGGCTACACCTTC
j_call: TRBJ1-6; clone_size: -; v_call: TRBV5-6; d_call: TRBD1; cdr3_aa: CASSFRDRGSSPLHF; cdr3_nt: TGTGCCAGCAGCTTCCGGGACAGGGGGAGTTCACCCCTCCACTTT
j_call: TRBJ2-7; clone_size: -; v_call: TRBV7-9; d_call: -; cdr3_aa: CASSPPSLSYEQYF; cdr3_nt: TGTGCCAGCAGCCCCCCCAGTTTGTCCTACGAGCAGTACTTC
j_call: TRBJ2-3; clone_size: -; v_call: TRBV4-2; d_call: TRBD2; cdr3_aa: CASRQLAGKADTQYF; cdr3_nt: TGTGCCAGCAGACAACTAGCGGGGAAGGCAGATACGCAGTATTTT
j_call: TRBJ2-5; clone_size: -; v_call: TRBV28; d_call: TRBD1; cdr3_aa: CASSLGTGNGETQYF; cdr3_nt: TGTGCCAGCAGTTTGGGGACAGGGAACGGAGAGACCCAGTACTTC
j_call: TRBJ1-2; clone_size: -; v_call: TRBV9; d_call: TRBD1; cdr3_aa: CASSPDAGGNYGYTF; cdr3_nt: TGTGCCAGCAGCCCCGACGCAGGGGGTAACTATGGCTACACCTTC
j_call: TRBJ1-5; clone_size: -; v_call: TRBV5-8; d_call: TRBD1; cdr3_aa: CASSFGQGHQPQHF; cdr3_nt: TGTGCCAGCAGCTTCGGACAGGGGCATCAGCCCCAGCATTTT
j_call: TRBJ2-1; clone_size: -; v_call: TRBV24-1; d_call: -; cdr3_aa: CATSQGSSYNEQFF; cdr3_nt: TGTGCCACCTCGCAGGGATCCTCCTACAATGAGCAGTTCTTC
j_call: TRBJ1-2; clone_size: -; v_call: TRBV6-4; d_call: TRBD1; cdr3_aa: CASSGDRAGYGYTF; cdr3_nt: TGTGCCAGCAGTGGCGACAGGGCCGGCTATGGCTACACCTTC
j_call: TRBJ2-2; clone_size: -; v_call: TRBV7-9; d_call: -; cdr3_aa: CASPKSSGRNTGELFF; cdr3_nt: TGTGCCAGCCCCAAGTCGTCGGGGAGGAACACCGGGGAGCTGTTTTTT
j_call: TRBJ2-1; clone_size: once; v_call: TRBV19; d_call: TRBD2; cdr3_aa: CASSARLAGGLYNEQFF; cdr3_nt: TGTGCCAGTAGTGCCAGACTAGCGGGGGGCCTTTACAATGAGCAGTTCTTC
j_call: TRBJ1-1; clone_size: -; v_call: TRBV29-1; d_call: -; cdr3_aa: CSVEQGLGTEAFF; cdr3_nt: TGCAGCGTTGAACAGGGGCTTGGGACTGAAGCTTTCTTT
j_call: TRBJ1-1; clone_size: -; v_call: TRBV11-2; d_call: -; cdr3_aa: CASSLGRGGNEAFF; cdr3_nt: TGTGCCAGCAGCTTAGGGAGGGGGGGCAATGAAGCTTTCTTT
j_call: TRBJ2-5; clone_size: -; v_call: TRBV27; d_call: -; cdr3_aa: CASSNRPQETQYF; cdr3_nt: TGTGCCAGCAGTAACAGGCCCCAAGAGACCCAGTACTTC